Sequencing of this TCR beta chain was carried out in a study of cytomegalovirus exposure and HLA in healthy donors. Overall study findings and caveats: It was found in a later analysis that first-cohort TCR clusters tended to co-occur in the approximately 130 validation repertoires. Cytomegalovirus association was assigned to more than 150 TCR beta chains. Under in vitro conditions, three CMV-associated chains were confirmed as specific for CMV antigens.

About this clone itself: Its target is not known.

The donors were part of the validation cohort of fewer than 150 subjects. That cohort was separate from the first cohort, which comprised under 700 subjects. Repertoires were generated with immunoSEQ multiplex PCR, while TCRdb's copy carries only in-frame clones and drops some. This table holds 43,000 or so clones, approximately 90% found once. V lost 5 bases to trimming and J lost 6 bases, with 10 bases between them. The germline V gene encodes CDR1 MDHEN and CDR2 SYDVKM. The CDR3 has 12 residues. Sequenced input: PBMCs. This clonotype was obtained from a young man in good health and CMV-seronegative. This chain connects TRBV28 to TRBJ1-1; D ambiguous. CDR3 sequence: CASSTVYAEAFF. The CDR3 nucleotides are TGTGCCAGCAGTACAGTCTACGCTGAAGCTTTCTTT.